This TCR beta chain was observed in a study of T cell responses to AZD1222 COVID-19 vaccine listed by TCRdb under 2021. Regarding the research as a whole: AZD1222 recipients given second doses at about 4 weeks or at about 12 weeks were pooled, since spike-specific TCR depth and breadth were not found to differ between the two schedules. A total of more than 230 trial participants underwent TCR sequencing, of whom nearly 210 had received two doses of AZD1222 and 26 had received two doses of the MenACWY control vaccine. Trial participants were enrolled by age into subgroups of 18-55, 56-69 and 70-plus years, and roughly 150, 30 and 60 TCR-sequenced participants, respectively, were included in these subgroups.

The paper as a whole reports these results and caveats: In the small 56-69-year group, the increase in depth fell short of significance, most likely because of low power. No day 14 peak-response samples were available, so repertoires were characterized only after the peak T cell response. CD4 TCRs associated with the vaccine covered the entire spike protein, and the dominant responses were in regions 160-218 and 743-854. Conclusions about previously exposed vaccinees are limited, since just six or seven AZD1222 recipients were seropositive for SARS-CoV-2 at baseline. Most participants were white British and females outnumbered males, and the authors suggested that clonal diversity may have been underestimated. Reportedly, almost half of the unique spike-specific TCRs recognized epitopes lying outside the regions that are mutated in the B.1.351 and B.1.1.7 variants. After two AZD1222 doses, spike-specific TCR breadth and depth were significantly higher than at day 0 and than in MenACWY recipients.

The CDR3 regions of human TCRbeta chains were analyzed by immunosequencing. In the source study's methods: TCRs in the repertoires were matched against a reference library of SARS-CoV-2-specific TCRs that had been generated with the MIRA antigen-specificity platform. Breadth was defined as the fraction of unique TCRs that were SARS-CoV-2-associated, and depth was defined as the fraction of total T cells that were SARS-CoV-2-associated. Each spike-specific TCR was assigned to its reactive spike region and to a CD4 or CD8 class using the MIRA data. Log10-transformed breadth and depth values were compared by one-way ANOVA with Sidak's multiple comparisons tests. TCRdb obtained this table from immuneACCESS and retained in-frame rearrangements with V and J assigned. These tables miss some clones; where compared with another copy, unresolved V genes account for less than half of the shortfall, and the remainder is unexplained. V, J and clone size reflect that table, while D and trimming were determined from the DNA. This sample is represented by approximately 170,000 clones; 85% to 90% of them were singletons. Clones ranked in the top ten supply around 6.9% of the sample.

As regards this clone: Its target antigen remains unknown. Base quality data are lacking; no much larger clone is found one base away.

This specimen's time point label, per the study, means: baseline before first vaccination. The vaccinee samples were drawn from two UK trials, COV001 and COV002, one of which was a single-blind randomized controlled phase 2/3 trial testing AZD1222 (ChAdOx1 nCoV-19) in healthy adults. For TCRbeta chain sequencing, PBMC samples from trial participants were taken at day 0 and at day 28 after the second dose. V and J are truncated by 5 bases and 6 bases respectively, leaving an intervening sequence of 13 bases. From the cysteine through the phenylalanine, the CDR3 covers 13 amino acids. Only CDR3 DNA is held: 39 bases, read in frame from base 1. From a lookup of the germline V gene (reference sequence), CDR1 and CDR2 are MNHEY and SMNVEV.

The source is an adult in good health. The chain joins TRBV27 to TRBJ1-1, with no reliable assignment of the D segment. Material: peripheral blood, obtained on day 0 of AZD1222 vaccination. The CDR3 region has the sequence CASSPSSISEAFF. Here is the DNA: TGTGCCAGCAGTCCCTCCTCGATCTCTGAAGCTTTCTTT.